The present TCR beta chain was sequenced within a study of shared clonotypes between healthy human individuals (dated by TCRdb to the early 2020s). General notes on the study: A couple of women and a few men aged 18 to 49 years were included in the cohort. To increase sequencing depth and limit assay-specific biases, TCR repertoire library preparation and sequencing were carried out by different laboratories using diverse techniques. To estimate repertoire size and how much clonotypes are shared between individuals, the study performed deep sequencing of blood TCR repertoires from about 5 healthy adults. Each donor's leukapheresis produced roughly between about 0.9 and 9.5 billion PBMCs. For each donor, three plates each were used for CD4 naive and CD4 memory, two plates were used for CD8 naive, and one plate was used for CD8 memory. The paper's findings and limits, for the study overall: Across a handful of donors, around 5% of naive CD4, around 3.3% of naive CD8, under 2.5% of memory CD4, and under 0.45% of memory CD8 clonotypes were shared. Naive subsets generally had larger estimated clonotype richness than memory subsets did. Sampling was limited to blood, and TCR repertoires in tissue likely differ from TCR repertoires in blood. Even with the large sequencing depth, rarefaction of the sorted-subset datasets indicated that sequencing was incomplete. Higher generation probabilities were observed for clonotypes shared by all four sorted-subset donors than for non-shared clonotypes. The small number of donors limited the genetic and exposure-history diversity represented. Pairwise subsampling indicated that sequencing depth was expected to affect the degree of clonotype sharing among donors.

The donors were healthy, HIV-negative adults with no recently reported acute infections or vaccinations. Every donor was a Caucasian adult residing in Nashville, Tennessee, USA. CD8 memory samples were composed of magnetically selected CD45RO+ cells combined with CCR7-negative CD45RA+ effector memory (TemRA) cells. Blood was obtained by leukapheresis, after which PBMCs were separated by Ficoll-Histopaque density gradient centrifugation and cryopreserved in liquid nitrogen vapor phase. Analytical flow cytometry was used to check the purity and quantity of each magnetically sorted T cell population. Genomic DNA was isolated from each sorted fraction and quantified by UV absorbance on a Nanodrop 2000c. Using the deep immunoSEQ assay, TCR CDR3 regions were amplified from genomic DNA by multiplex PCR. For each cell subset, the extracted genomic DNA was distributed evenly across all wells of several immunoSEQ 96-well plates, and each plate served as one replicate. For sorted subsets, around 200 ng genomic DNA, equal to 25,000 to 35,000 T cell genomes, was loaded into each replicate PCR. Purified libraries were quantified with a Qubit 3.0 fluorometer, sized on a Bioanalyzer 2100, and re-quantified with the KAPA Library Quantification kit. A separate single-read 150-cycle Illumina NextSeq 550 flow cell was used to sequence each immunoSEQ 96-well plate. Turning to the authors' computational methods: The immunoSEQ output contained only junctional sequences without quality scores, so filtering could not match that applied to full-length reads. Sequences were annotated with PyIR, a Python wrapper for IgBLAST v1.9, and V/J genes and CDR3 were assigned using IMGT germline references. Any read was removed if the V/J assignment was weak (E-value above 1e-6), the CDR3 was missing, or the read contained stop codons, out-of-frame junctions, or ambiguous translated residues. A V3J clonotype was defined by an identical inferred V gene, J gene, and CDR3 amino acid sequence. Percentage overlap between repertoires was calculated by dividing the number of shared unique clonotypes by the size of the smaller repertoire. Repertoire richness was assessed with RTK rarefaction, the Chao1 estimator, and Recon v2.1 estimates of unobserved clonotypes. OLGA was used to compute generation probabilities for all TCRbeta clonotypes that the gDNA method yielded from four donors. Not all clones reach the TCRdb copy of this immuneACCESS table, which keeps in-frame sequences only. Checked studies attribute under half of the gap to unresolved V genes and leave the rest unexplained. The V and J calls and clone size come from that table; D and trimming were worked out from the DNA. This sample has some 79,000 clones in its table, and 60% to 80% of those were observed once. Approximately 56% of the sample belongs to the ten largest clones.

The CDR3 starts with the cysteine, ends with the phenylalanine, and has 14 residues. This entry keeps only the CDR3 DNA: 42 bases, framed from base 1. A remark on this clone: The target of this receptor is not known. The junction and the germline gene differ at one end; a read error may be behind it.

Sequencing was done on a sample of memory CD8+ T cells sorted from blood. The cell subset or site label, read with the paper, signifies: CD45RO+ cells pooled with CCR7-negative TemRA cells. The rearrangement combines TRBV5-3 with TRBJ2-7; a tentative D call is TRBD1 (6 bases match). TRBV5-3 is known as an ORF, though its function is uncertain. The sequence was obtained from a man under 40 in good health. Here is the DNA: TGTGCCAGCAGCTCCGCAGTGGGGGCCCACGAGCAGTACTTC. The encoded protein is CASSSAVGAHEQYF.